The source of this T cell receptor beta chain is a study of lymphopenia after photon versus proton radiotherapy. Data came from immunoSEQ multiplex PCR; TCRdb stores just in-frame clones and leaves some out. The sample shows 4,900 or so clones, 70% to 90% of them seen only once. Concerning this clone: The target antigen is unknown.

General observations from the study: A bigger post-nadir fall in TCR diversity correlated inversely with survival time in deceased patients. After lymphocyte nadir, photon-treated repertoires showed oligoclonal expansion, especially CD8+ Temra. Under photons, naive T cells and diversity fell while effector/memory populations rose.

The V and J ends lost 4 bases and 11 bases respectively, with 26 bases between them. The CDR3 consists of 16 residues. CDR1 is SNHLY, CDR2 FYNNEI, per germline. V usage is TRBV2 and J usage is TRBJ1-1; TRBD1 is a possible D gene (5 bases). The clonotype was recovered from a man older than 75 with cholangiocarcinoma. Here the sequenced sample was peripheral blood, taken from a patient treated with photon-based radiotherapy. CDR3 sequence reads: CASSGLGLTGPRGAFF. The CDR3 DNA reads as TGTGCCAGCAGTGGCTTAGGGCTTACAGGCCCCCGCGGGGCTTTCTTT.